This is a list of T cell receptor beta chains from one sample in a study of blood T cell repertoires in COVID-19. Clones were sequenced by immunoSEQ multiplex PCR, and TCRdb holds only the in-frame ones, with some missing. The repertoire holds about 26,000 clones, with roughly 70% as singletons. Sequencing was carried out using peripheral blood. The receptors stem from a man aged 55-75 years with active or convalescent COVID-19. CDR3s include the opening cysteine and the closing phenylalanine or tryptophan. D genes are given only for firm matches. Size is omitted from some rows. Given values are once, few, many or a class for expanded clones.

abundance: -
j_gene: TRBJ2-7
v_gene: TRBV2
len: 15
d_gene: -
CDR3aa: CASSDRQFFSYEQYF
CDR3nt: TGTGCCAGCAGTGACAGGCAGTTTTTCTCCTACGAGCAGTACTTC

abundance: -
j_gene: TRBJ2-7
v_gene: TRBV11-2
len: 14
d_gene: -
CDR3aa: CASSLDQRRSEQYF
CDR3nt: TGTGCCAGCAGCTTAGATCAGCGGCGCAGCGAGCAGTACTTC

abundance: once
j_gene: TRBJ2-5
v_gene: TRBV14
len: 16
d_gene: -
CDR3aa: CASSQESYSYQETQYF
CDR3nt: TGTGCCAGCAGCCAAGAGTCATACAGCTACCAAGAGACCCAGTACTTC

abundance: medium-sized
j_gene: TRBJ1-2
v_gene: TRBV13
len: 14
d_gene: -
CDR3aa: CASSWGLGGYGYTF
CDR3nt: TGTGCCAGCAGCTGGGGCCTAGGGGGCTATGGCTACACCTTC

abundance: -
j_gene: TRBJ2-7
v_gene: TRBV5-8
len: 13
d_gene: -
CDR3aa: CASSLGRGNEQYF
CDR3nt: TGTGCCAGCAGCCTTGGTAGGGGGAACGAGCAGTACTTC

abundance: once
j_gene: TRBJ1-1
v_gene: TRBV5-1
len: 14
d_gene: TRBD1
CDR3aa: CASIDTGANTEAFF
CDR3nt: TGCGCCAGCATCGATACAGGGGCGAACACTGAAGCTTTCTTT

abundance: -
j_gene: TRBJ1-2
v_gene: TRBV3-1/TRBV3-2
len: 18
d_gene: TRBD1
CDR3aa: CASSQEWSEDRVYYGYTF
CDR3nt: TGTGCCAGCAGCCAAGAATGGTCGGAGGACAGGGTTTACTATGGCTACACCTTC

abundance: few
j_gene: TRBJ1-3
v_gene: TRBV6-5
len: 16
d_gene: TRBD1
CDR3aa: CASSYRGGAGGNTIYF
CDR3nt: TGTGCCAGCAGTTATAGAGGGGGCGCGGGTGGAAACACCATATATTTT

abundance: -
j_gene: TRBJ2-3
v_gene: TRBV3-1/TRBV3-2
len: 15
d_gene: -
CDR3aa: CASSHGLGGTDTQYF
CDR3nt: TGTGCCAGCAGCCACGGCCTAGGGGGCACAGATACGCAGTATTTT

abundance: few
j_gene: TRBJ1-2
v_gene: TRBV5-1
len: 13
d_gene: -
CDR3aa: CASSFSGTTGYTF
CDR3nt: TGCGCCAGCAGCTTCTCCGGGACAACGGGCTACACCTTC

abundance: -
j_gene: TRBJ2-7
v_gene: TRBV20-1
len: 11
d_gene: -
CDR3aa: CSAPGGYEQYF
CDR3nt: TGCAGTGCCCCAGGGGGGTACGAGCAGTACTTC

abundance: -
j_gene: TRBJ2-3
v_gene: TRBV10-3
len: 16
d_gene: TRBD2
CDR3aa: CAISESGLVGLDTQYF
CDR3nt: TGTGCCATCAGTGAGTCGGGACTAGTCGGTCTAGATACGCAGTATTTT

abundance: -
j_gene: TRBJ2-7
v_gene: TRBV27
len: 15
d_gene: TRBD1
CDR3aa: CASSLRDRSSYEQYF
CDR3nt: TGTGCCAGCAGCTTGAGGGACAGGAGCTCCTACGAGCAGTACTTC

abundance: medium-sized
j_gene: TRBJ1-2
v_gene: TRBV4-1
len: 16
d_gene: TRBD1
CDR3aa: CASSQVGTGVLYGYTF
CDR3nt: TGCGCCAGCAGCCAAGTAGGGACAGGGGTTCTCTATGGCTACACCTTC

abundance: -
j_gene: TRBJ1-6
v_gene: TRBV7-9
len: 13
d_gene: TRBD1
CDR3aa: CASRGTGGSPLHF
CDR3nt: TGTGCCAGCAGAGGGACAGGAGGTTCACCCCTCCACTTT

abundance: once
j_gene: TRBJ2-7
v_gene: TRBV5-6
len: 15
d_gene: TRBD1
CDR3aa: CASSSGQGVSYEQYF
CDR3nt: TGTGCCAGCAGCTCGGGACAGGGTGTATCCTACGAGCAGTACTTC

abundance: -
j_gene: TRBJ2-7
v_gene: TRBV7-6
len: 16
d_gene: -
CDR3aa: CASSLPEGARDYEQYF
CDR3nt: TGTGCCAGCAGCTTACCCGAGGGAGCTCGGGACTACGAGCAGTACTTC

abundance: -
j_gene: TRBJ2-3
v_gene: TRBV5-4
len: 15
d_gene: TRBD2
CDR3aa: CASSAAAGAADTQYF
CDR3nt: TGTGCCAGCAGCGCGGCAGCGGGGGCGGCAGATACGCAGTATTTT

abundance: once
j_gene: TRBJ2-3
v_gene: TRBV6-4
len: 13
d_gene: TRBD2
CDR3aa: CASSRGDTDTQYF
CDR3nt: TGTGCCAGCAGTCGGGGGGACACAGATACGCAGTATTTT

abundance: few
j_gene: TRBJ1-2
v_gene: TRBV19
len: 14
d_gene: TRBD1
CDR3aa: CASIRTGENYGYTF
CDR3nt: TGTGCCAGTATACGGACAGGCGAAAACTATGGCTACACCTTC

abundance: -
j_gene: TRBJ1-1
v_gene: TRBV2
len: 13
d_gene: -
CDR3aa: CASTRLVDTEAFF
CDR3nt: TGTGCCAGCACTCGGTTGGTGGACACTGAAGCTTTCTTT

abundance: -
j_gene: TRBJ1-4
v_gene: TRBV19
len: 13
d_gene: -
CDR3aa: CASSTQGYEKLFF
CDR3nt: TGTGCCAGTAGCACTCAGGGATACGAAAAACTGTTTTTT

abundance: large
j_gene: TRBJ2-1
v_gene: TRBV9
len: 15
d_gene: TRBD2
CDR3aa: CASSVYVAGGNEQFF
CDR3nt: TGTGCCAGCAGCGTATATGTAGCGGGGGGGAATGAGCAGTTCTTC